The rows below give T cell receptor beta chains drawn from one sample of a study of T cell responses to AZD1222 COVID-19 vaccine. Sequenced by immunoSEQ multiplex PCR; TCRdb stores in-frame clones only, minus some. Here the sample spans under 100,000 clones, more than 70% being singletons. The specimen comprised peripheral blood, sampled 28 days after the second AZD1222 dose. Receptor source: an adult who received the AZD1222 COVID-19 vaccine. The CDR3 runs from the conserved cysteine through the conserved F or W. The D gene is left open where the match is weak. Some rows have no size entry. The others give once, few or many, or a class for an expanded clone.

V gene	clone size	D gene	J gene	CDR3 DNA	CDR3 protein
TRBV6-5	few	TRBD1	TRBJ1-2	TGTGCCAGCAGTTACCCTGCGGGACAGGGCTATGGCTACACCTTC	CASSYPAGQGYGYTF
TRBV19	NA	NA	TRBJ1-6	TGTGCCAGTAGTATAGAACATCTTCGTAATTCACCCCTCCACTTT	CASSIEHLRNSPLHF
TRBV7-3	few	NA	TRBJ1-6	TGTGCCAGCAGCTTGACCTACACAAATTCACCCCTCCACTTT	CASSLTYTNSPLHF
TRBV20-1	once	NA	TRBJ1-2	TGCAGTCCCATTGCCGGGTTCGGCTACACCTTC	CSPIAGFGYTF
TRBV6-5	NA	NA	TRBJ1-2	TGTGCCAGCAGTTGGCGTGAGGGGACGCGCGGCTACACCTTC	CASSWREGTRGYTF
TRBV4-2	NA	NA	TRBJ1-3	TGTGCCAGCAGCCAAGATCTAGGGGATGGAAACACCATATATTTT	CASSQDLGDGNTIYF
TRBV5-1	NA	NA	TRBJ2-1	TGCGCCAGCAGCTCGGACTTGAGCTCCTACAATGAGCAGTTCTTC	CASSSDLSSYNEQFF
TRBV7-2	NA	NA	TRBJ2-2	TGTGCCAGCAGCTTCGTTGGACAGATAACCGGGGAGCTGTTTTTT	CASSFVGQITGELFF
TRBV7-2	NA	TRBD1	TRBJ1-6	TGTGCCAGCAGCCCTCGACAGGGGGCTTATAATTCACCCCTCCACTTT	CASSPRQGAYNSPLHF
TRBV7-3	NA	NA	TRBJ2-3	TGTGCCAGCAGCTTAACTAGGTTGGATACGCAGTATTTT	CASSLTRLDTQYF
TRBV27	few	NA	TRBJ1-5	TGTGCCAGCAGTTTAATCACCGCAGCAGGGCCTTTACCCCAGCATTTT	CASSLITAAGPLPQHF
TRBV6-1	NA	NA	TRBJ2-5	TGTGCCAGCAGTGAAGAGGGTTTGGAAGAGACCCAGTACTTC	CASSEEGLEETQYF
TRBV5-6	NA	TRBD1	TRBJ2-7	TGTGCCAGCAGCTTTGGGACAGGGTGGTCCTACGAGCAGTACTTC	CASSFGTGWSYEQYF
TRBV5-4	once	NA	TRBJ2-3	TGTGCCAGCAGCCGACCGGGACTCATAAAAAACTTAGATACGCAGTATTTT	CASSRPGLIKNLDTQYF
TRBV9	NA	TRBD1	TRBJ2-2	TGTGCCAGCAGCGTCGACAGGGTGAACACCGGGGAGCTGTTTTTT	CASSVDRVNTGELFF
TRBV5-1	NA	NA	TRBJ1-1	TGCGCCAGCAGCTTGTTTAGGAGCACTGAAGCTTTCTTT	CASSLFRSTEAFF